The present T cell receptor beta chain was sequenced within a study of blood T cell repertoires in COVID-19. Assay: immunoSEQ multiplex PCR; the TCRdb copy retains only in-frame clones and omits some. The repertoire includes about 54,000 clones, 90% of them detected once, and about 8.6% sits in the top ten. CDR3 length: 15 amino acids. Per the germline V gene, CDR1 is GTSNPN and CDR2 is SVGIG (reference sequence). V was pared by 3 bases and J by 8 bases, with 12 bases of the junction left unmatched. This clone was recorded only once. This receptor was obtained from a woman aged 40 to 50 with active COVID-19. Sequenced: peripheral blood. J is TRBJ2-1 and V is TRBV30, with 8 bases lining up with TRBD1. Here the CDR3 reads CAWSADRVAGHEQFF. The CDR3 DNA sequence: TGTGCCTGGAGCGCGGACAGGGTGGCCGGCCATGAGCAGTTCTTC. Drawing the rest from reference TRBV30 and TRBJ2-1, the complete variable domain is SQTIHQWPATLVQPVGSPLSLECTVEGTSNPNLYWYRQAAGRGLQLLFYSVGIGQISSEVPQNLSASRPQDRQFILSSKKLLLSDSGFYLCAWSADRVAGHEQFFGPGTRLTVL.